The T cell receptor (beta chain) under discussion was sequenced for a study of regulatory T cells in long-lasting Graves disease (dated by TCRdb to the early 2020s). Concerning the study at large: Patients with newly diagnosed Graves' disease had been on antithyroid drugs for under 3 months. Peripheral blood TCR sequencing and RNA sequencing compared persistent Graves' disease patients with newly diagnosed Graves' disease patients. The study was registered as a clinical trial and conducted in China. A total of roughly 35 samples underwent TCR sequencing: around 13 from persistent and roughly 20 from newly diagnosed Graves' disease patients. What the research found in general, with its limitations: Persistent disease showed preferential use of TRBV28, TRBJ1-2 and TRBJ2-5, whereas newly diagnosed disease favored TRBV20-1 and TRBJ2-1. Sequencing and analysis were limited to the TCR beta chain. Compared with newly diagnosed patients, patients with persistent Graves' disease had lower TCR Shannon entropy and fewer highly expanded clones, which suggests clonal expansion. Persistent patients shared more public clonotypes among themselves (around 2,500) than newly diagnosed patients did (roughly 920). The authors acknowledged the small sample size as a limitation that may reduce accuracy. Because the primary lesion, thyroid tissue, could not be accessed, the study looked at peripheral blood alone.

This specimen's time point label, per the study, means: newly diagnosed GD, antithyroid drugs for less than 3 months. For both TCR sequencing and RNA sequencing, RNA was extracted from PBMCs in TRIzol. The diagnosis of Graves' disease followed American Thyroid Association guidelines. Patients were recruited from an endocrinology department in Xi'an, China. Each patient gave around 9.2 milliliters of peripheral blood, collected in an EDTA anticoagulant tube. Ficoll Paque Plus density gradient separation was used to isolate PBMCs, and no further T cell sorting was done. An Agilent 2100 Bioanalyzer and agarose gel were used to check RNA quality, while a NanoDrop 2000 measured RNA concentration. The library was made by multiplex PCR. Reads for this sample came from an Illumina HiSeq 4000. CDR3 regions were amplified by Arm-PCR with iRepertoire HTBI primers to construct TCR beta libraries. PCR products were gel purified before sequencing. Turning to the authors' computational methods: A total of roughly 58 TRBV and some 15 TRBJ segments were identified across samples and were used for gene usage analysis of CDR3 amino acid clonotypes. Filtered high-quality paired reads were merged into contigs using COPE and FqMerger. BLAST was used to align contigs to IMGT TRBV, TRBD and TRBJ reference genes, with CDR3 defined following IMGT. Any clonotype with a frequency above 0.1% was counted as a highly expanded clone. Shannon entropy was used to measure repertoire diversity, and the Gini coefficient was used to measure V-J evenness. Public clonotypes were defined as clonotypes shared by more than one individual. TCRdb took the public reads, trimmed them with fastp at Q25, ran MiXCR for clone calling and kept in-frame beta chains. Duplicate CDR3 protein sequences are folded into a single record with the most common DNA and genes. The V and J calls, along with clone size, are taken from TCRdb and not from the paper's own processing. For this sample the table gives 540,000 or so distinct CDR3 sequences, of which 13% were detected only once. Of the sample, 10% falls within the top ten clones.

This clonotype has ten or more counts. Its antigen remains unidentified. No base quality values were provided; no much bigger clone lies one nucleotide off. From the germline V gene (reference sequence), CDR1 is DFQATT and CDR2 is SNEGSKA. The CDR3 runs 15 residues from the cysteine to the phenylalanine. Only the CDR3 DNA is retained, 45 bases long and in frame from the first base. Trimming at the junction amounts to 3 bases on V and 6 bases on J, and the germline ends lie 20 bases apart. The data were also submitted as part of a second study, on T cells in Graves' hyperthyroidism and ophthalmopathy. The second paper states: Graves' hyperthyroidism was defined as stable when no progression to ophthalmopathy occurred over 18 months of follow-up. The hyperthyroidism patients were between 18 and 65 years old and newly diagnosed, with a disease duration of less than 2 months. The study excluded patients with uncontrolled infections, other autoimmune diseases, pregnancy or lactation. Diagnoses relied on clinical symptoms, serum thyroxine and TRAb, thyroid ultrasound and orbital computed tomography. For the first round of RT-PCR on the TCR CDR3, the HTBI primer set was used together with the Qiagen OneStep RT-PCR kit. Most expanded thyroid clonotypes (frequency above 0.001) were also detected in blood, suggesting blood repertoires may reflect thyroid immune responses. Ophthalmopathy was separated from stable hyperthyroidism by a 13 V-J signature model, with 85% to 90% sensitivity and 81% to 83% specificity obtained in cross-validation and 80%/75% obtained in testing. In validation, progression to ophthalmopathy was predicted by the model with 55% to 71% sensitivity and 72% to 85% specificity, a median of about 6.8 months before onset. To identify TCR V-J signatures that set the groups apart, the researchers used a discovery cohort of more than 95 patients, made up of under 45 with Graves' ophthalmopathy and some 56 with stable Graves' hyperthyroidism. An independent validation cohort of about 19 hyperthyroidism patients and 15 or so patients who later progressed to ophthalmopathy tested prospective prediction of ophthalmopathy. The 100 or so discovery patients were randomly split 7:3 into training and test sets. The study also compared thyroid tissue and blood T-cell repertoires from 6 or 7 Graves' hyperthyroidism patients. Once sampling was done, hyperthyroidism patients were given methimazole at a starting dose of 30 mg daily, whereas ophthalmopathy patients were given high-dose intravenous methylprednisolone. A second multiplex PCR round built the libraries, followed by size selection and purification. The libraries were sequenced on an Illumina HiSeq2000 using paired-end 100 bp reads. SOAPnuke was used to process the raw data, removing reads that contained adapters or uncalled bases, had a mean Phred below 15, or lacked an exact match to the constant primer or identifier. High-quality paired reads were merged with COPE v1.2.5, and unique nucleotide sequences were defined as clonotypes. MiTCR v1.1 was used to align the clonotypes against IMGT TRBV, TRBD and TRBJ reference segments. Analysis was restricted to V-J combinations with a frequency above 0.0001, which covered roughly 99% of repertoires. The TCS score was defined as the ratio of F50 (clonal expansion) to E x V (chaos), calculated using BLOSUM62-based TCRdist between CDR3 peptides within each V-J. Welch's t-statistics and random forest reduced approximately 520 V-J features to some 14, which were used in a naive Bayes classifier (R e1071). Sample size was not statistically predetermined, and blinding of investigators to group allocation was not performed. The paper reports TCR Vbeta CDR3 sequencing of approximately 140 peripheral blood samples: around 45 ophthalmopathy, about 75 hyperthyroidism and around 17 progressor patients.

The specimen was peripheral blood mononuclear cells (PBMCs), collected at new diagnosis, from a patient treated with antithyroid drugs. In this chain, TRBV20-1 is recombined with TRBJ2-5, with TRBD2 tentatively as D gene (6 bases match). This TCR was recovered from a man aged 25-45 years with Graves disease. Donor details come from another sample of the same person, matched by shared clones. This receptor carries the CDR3 CSASFPVAGPQTQYF. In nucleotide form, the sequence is TGCAGTGCTAGCTTCCCGGTGGCGGGGCCTCAGACCCAGTACTTC.